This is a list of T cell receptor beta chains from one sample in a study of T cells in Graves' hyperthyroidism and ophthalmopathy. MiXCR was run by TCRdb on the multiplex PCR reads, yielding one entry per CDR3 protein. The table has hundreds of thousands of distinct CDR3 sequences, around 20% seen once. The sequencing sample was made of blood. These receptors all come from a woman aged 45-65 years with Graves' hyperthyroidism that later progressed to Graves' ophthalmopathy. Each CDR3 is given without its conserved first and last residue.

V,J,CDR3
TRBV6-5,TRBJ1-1,ASSYPDRLNTEAF
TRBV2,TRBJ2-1,ASSSDSVSYNEQF
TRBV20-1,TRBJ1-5,SAREQGYWGQPQH
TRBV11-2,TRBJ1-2,ASSFNIYLGQGRDGYT
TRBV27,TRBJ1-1,ASSGDSTEAF
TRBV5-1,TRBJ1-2,ASSLERGGYT
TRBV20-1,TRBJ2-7,SASLGQGHYEQY
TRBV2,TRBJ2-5,ASTAGTGGAETQY
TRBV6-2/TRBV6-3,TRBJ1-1,ASSYGGSLSAVPEAF
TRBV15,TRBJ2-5,ATSAGDQETQY
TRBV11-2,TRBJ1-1,ASSGHPGRWRTEAF
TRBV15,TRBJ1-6,ATSRDLSGGRSPLH
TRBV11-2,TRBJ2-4,ASSLGQDLAKNIQY
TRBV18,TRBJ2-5,ASSPIGKETQY
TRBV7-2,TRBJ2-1,ASSFVPPCDLDGLGTYNEQF
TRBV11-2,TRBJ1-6,ASSLGGHDNSPLH
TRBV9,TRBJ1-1,ASSPETGANTEAF
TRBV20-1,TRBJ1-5,SAGNGGVQPQH
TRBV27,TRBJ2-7,ASSPVGPIYEQY
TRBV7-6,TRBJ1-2,ASSPQSPGVDYGYT
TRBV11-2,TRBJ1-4,ASSLFLGGAGSTNEKLF
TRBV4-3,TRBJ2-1,ASSQGLAVINEQF
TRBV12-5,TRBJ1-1,ASVLGGGTEAF
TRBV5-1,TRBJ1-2,ASSLEPDRGLHYGYT
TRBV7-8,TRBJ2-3,ASSFTRDTDTQY
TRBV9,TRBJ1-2,ASSVGPSGYT
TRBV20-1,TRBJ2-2,SAAGGRNTGELF
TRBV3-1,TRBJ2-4,ASSLTKSGLAGENIQY
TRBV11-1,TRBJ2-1,ASSFRSSYNEQF
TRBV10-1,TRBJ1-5,ASSAMGDQPQH
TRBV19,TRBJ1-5,ASSIRDRGRQPQH
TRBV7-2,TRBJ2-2,ASRIAGGRTGELF